This record covers a single T cell receptor (beta chain). The repertoire was sequenced with immunoSEQ multiplex PCR; TCRdb's copy has only in-frame clones and lacks some. The table lists approximately 3,000 clones, about 94% of them singletons. These data come from a study of control samples from healthy donors and cancer patients. This CDR3 has 12 amino acids. Germline values: CDR1 SGHNT, CDR2 YENEEA. The V gene end was trimmed by 5 bases and the J gene end by 6 bases; junction bases not matched to a gene: 3. The sequenced sample was PBMCs. The sequence was collected from a man between 70 and 80 years old with lung cancer. This chain connects TRBV11-3 to TRBJ2-7, with 8 positions matching TRBD1. CDR3 protein: CASSPTGGEQYF. DNA of the CDR3: TGTGCCAGCAGCCCAACAGGGGGCGAGCAGTACTTC.